The 21 T cell receptor beta chains in this list originate from one sample, sequenced in a study of shared clonotypes between healthy human individuals. Produced via immunoSEQ multiplex PCR; TCRdb's table is partial and in-frame only. This repertoire shows about 1 million clones, around 74% found once; its top ten account for 1.4% to 1.5%. The sample comprised memory CD4+ T cells sorted from blood. As for subset: CD45RA-negative fraction. The receptors come from a man younger than 35 in good health.

V gene TRBV4-2 combines with J gene TRBJ2-5; 10 bases agree with TRBD1. The J call is doubtful: the DNA matches TRBJ2-7 better. Per the germline V gene, CDR1 is LGHNA and CDR2 is YNFKEQ. There are 13 residues in the CDR3. The CDR3: CASSDRGRYEQYF. The CDR3 DNA reads TGTGCCAGCAGCGACAGGGGGCGGTACGAGCAGTACTTC.

V is TRBV10-3 and J is TRBJ1-5, with D maybe TRBD1 (5 bases). Germline CDR1 reads ENHRY; CDR2 reads SYGVKD. The CDR3 is 13 amino acids. Between the trimmed V and J ends, which lost 6 bases and 3 bases, there was a span of 9 bases. The CDR3 sequence: CAIRPGNNQPQHF. CDR3 bases: TGTGCCATCAGACCAGGGAACAATCAGCCCCAGCATTTT.

The chain employs TRBV19 and TRBJ1-3, with TRBD1 as a possible D gene (6 bases). V lost 0 bases and J 4 bases, leaving 16 bases between the germline ends. Germline loops: CDR1 LNHDA, CDR2 SQIVND (reference sequence). The CDR3 extends over 17 amino acids. The CDR3 DNA follows: TGTGCCAGTAGTATAGATCCCCAGGGGCTGGTAGGAAACACCATATATTTT. It codes for CASSIDPQGLVGNTIYF. The whole variable domain, remainder taken from reference TRBV19 and TRBJ1-3, is DGGITQSPKYLFRKEGQNVTLSCEQNLNHDAMYWYRQDPGQGLRLIYYSQIVNDFQKGDIAEGYSVSREKKESFPLTVTSAQKNPTAFYLCASSIDPQGLVGNTIYFGEGSWLTVV.

The chain carries TRBV2 and TRBJ2-1; TRBD2 matches 12 bases. Losses at the gene ends were 6 bases for V and 4 bases for J; bases not matched to a gene: 4. CDR3 size: 15 residues. Germline V CDR1 and CDR2: SNHLY, FYNNEI. CDR3 sequence: CASSASGGAYNEQFF. In DNA form, the CDR3 reads TGTGCCAGCAGCGCTAGCGGGGGGGCATACAATGAGCAGTTCTTC.

V is TRBV5-1 and J is TRBJ2-7, with D perhaps being TRBD1 or TRBD2 (6 bases each). The V end lost 0 bases, the J end lost 9 bases, and 10 bases lay between the germline ends. The length of the CDR3 is 12 residues. Germline CDR1 is SGHRS and CDR2 is YFSETQ. In DNA form, the CDR3 reads TGCGCCAGCAGCTTGGAGGGGGGATTGCAGTACTTC. It codes for CASSLEGGLQYF.

The chain recombines TRBV27 with TRBJ1-2; 7 bases line up with TRBD1. Germline-derived CDR1 and CDR2 are MNHEY and SMNVEV (reference sequence). V shed 3 bases and J 0 bases; nucleotides not matched to a gene: 7. This CDR3 contains 16 residues. The CDR3 nucleotides read TGTGCCAGCAGTTTTCCCGGAACAGGGGCTAACTATGGCTACACCTTC. Its translation is CASSFPGTGANYGYTF.

The gene calls are TRBV28 and TRBJ1-6; D is ambiguous. V was clipped by 5 bases and J by 7 bases, with 12 bases between them. The germline gives CDR1 MDHEN, CDR2 SYDVKM. This CDR3 contains 14 residues. The DNA for the CDR3 is TGTGCCAGCAGTGTAGGTCGTCCCAATTCACCCCTCCACTTT. Translation: CASSVGRPNSPLHF.

This clone came up a few times. The chain has TRBV21-1 and TRBJ1-2. TRBV21-1 is marked as a pseudogene. The CDR3 is made up of 18 amino acids. The CDR3 spells CASSPRGGEDTRGNGYTF. CDR3 sequence (DNA): TGTGCCAGCAGCCCAAGAGGCGGGGAAGATACGAGGGGCAATGGCTACACCTTC.

Comments on this clone: This clone may be a read error of a much larger clone one base away. Other DNA sequences from this sample encode an identical CDR3 as well. J is TRBJ1-2 and V is TRBV9, with D possibly TRBD1 on 6 matching bases. This CDR3 has 13 amino acids. CDR1 is SGDLS and CDR2 is YYNGEE in the germline V gene. Trimming shortened V by 4 bases and J by 2 bases, and 9 bases separated the two germline ends. In nucleotides, the CDR3 is TGTGCCAGCAGCCCCACAGGGAACTATGGCTACACCTTC. It is translated as CASSPTGNYGYTF.

This clone was picked up a small number of times. The genes are TRBV5-1 and TRBJ1-6; 7 bases are shared with TRBD1. V gave up 4 bases and J gave up 6 bases; unmatched junction bases: 10. The V gene's germline CDR1 is SGHRS and CDR2 YFSETQ. The CDR3 covers 16 residues. This CDR3 reads CASSTSGTVLNSPLHF. Here the CDR3 DNA reads TGCGCCAGCAGCACTTCCGGGACAGTACTTAATTCACCCCTCCACTTT.

J is TRBJ2-5 and V is TRBV7-9; D may be TRBD2 (6 bases). V lost 5 bases and J lost 5, with 15 bases in between. Per germline, CDR1 SEHNR and CDR2 FQNEAQ (reference sequence). The CDR3 length is 14 residues. In nucleotides, the CDR3 is TGTGCCAGCAGCCGAACGGGGGAATGGGAGACCCAGTACTTC. It codes for CASSRTGEWETQYF.

In the case of this clone: The germline gene is not matched at one end of the junction; a read error may be the cause. This chain connects TRBV28 to TRBJ2-5, with 8 bases lining up with TRBD2. Germline V gene data show CDR1 as MDHEN and CDR2 as SYDVKM. The CDR3 extends over 15 amino acids. DNA of the CDR3: TGTGCCGGCAGTTTTGCGGGGGGCGGAAAAGAGACCCAGTACTTC. Protein: CAGSFAGGGKETQYF.

Many counts were recorded for this clone. V and J are TRBV28 and TRBJ1-3; perhaps TRBD1 as D (6 bases). Trimming shortened V by 1 base and J by 0 bases, and 13 bases separated the two germline ends. The germline CDR1 and CDR2 sequences are MDHEN and SYDVKM. The CDR3 covers 17 residues. The CDR3 DNA reads as TGTGCCAGCAGTTTATCGTATGGGGGCTACTCTGGAAACACCATATATTTT. It translates to CASSLSYGGYSGNTIYF.

The chain links TRBV11-3 to TRBJ2-3; 10 positions match TRBD2. CDR1 and CDR2 from the germline V gene are SGHNT and YENEEA. Trimming took 2 bases from V and 4 from J; bases not matched to a gene: 6. The CDR3 covers 16 residues. CDR3 residues: CASSLRAGGMADTQYF. DNA for the CDR3: TGTGCCAGCAGCTTAAGAGCGGGAGGGATGGCAGATACGCAGTATTTT.

The chain links TRBV6-5 to TRBJ1-3; a possible D gene is TRBD1 (5 bases). The CDR3 has 14 amino acids. Looked up from germline, CDR1 is MNHEY and CDR2 is SVGAGI. The V end was cut by 2 bases, the J end by 7 bases, with 12 bases between. CDR3 region: CASSYAGIANTIYF. CDR3 nucleotides: TGTGCCAGCAGTTACGCAGGGATCGCGAACACCATATATTTT.

The rearrangement uses TRBV9 and TRBJ2-5, with D unclear. The CDR3 has 11 residues. V lost 7 bases to trimming and J lost 3 bases, with 7 bases between them. Germline CDR1 reads SGDLS; CDR2 reads YYNGEE. The CDR3 sequence: CASGNEETQYF. For the CDR3, the DNA is TGTGCCAGCGGGAACGAAGAGACCCAGTACTTC.

This clone has only a few counts. This rearrangement joins TRBV5-1 to TRBJ2-5, with D possibly TRBD1 on 5 matching bases. The V gene's germline CDR1 is SGHRS and CDR2 YFSETQ. V was clipped by 1 base and J by 1 base, with 8 bases between them. The CDR3 is 14 amino acids. In DNA, the CDR3 is TGCGCCAGCAGCTTGAGCAGGGCCCAAGAGACCCAGTACTTC. Encoded protein: CASSLSRAQETQYF.

This clone was picked up many times. The chain recombines TRBV2 with TRBJ2-1; TRBD1 or TRBD2 may be the D gene (6 bases each). The germline gives CDR1 SNHLY, CDR2 FYNNEI. The CDR3 is made up of 16 amino acids. With 2 bases removed from V and 2 bases from J, the gap between germline ends came to 13 bases. CDR3: CASSENDGGPYNEQFF. The CDR3 DNA sequence: TGTGCCAGCAGTGAAAATGACGGGGGCCCCTACAATGAGCAGTTCTTC.

The chain combines TRBV7-8 with TRBJ2-3, with D perhaps TRBD1 (5 bases). The CDR3 sequence is 15 residues long. Germline CDR1 SGHVS, CDR2 FQNEAQ. V was shortened by 2 bases and J by 2 bases, with 11 bases between the two germline ends. DNA for the CDR3: TGTGCCAGCAGCTTACACAGGCGACACACAGATACGCAGTATTTT. Its protein is CASSLHRRHTDTQYF.

As regards this clone: Other DNA sequences in the sample encode the same CDR3. This chain connects TRBV18 to TRBJ2-5; 7 positions match TRBD2. Germline trimming cut 4 bases from V and 4 bases from J; bases unmatched to any gene: 3. The germline V gene has CDR1 KGHSH and CDR2 LQKENI. CDR3 size: 13 residues. This CDR3 reads CASSRSGSETQYF. The DNA of the CDR3 is TGTGCCAGCTCACGTAGCGGGTCAGAGACCCAGTACTTC.

This rearrangement joins TRBV29-1 to TRBJ2-3, with D perhaps matching TRBD1 (6 bases). Trimming shortened V by 7 bases and J by 6 bases, and 17 bases separated the two germline ends. This CDR3 is built from 13 residues. In germline, CDR1 is SQVTM, CDR2 ANQGSEA. As DNA, the CDR3 is TGCAGCGCAACCAACAGGGATCGGGATACGCAGTATTTT. Encoded protein: CSATNRDRDTQYF.